This paragraph reports one T cell receptor beta chain. The data were obtained in a study of blood T cell repertoires in COVID-19. Data came from immunoSEQ multiplex PCR; TCRdb stores just in-frame clones and leaves some out. The table records around 150,000 clones, roughly 80% of them present only once. Trimming cost V 4 bases and J 5 bases; bases outside gene matches: 9. Germline V gene lookup returns CDR1 LGHDT and CDR2 YNNKEL (reference sequence). The CDR3 contains 16 residues. Sequencing input: peripheral blood. This TCR was sampled from a woman aged 80 or older with acute or convalescent COVID-19. The rearrangement links TRBV3-1 (or the pseudogene TRBV3-2) to TRBJ2-2; TRBD1 matches at 8 bases. CDR3: CASSRGAGGDTGELFF. The CDR3, as DNA: TGTGCCAGCAGCCGAGGGGCAGGGGGCGATACCGGGGAGCTGTTTTTT.